This T cell receptor (beta chain) was documented in a study of long-term antiretroviral therapy in people with HIV. As concerns this clone: Its antigen is still unknown.

Study findings and constraints: Clones expanded before ART dominated the repertoire at all time points.

The assay used was immunoSEQ (version v3.0), run at survey level. The protocol was immunoSEQ multiplex PCR, while the TCRdb copy is restricted to in-frame clones and leaves out a portion. The sample has 13,000 to 15,000 clones, 75% to 85% seen once. Per germline, CDR1 SGHDN and CDR2 FVKESK. The germline V and J ends were trimmed by 3 bases and 15 bases, with 12 bases remaining between them. This CDR3 is 12 amino acids long. The material was unsorted PBMCs, obtained 3.1 years after starting antiretroviral therapy. The genes are TRBV14 and TRBJ1-6; D is unresolved. This sequence was found in a man aged 35 to 55 with HIV. CDR3 DNA sequence: TGTGCCAGCAGCCAGGAACCCCATGACCTCCACTTT. Translated, it gives CASSQEPHDLHF.